The 4 T cell receptor beta chains given below trace back to one sample, sequenced in a study of graft-versus-host responses after intestinal transplantation. Generated by immunoSEQ multiplex PCR, the TCRdb table keeps only in-frame clones and is missing some. The sample includes around 100,000 clones, 87% seen only once; the top ten take more than 0.75%. Antigens for these TCRs are unknown. The sample consisted of unstimulated CD4+ T cells sorted from spleen or lymph node cells, taken before transplant. Receptors originate from a human donor who was the organ donor for an intestinal transplant.

The V and J genes are TRBV2 and TRBJ2-3; unclear D gene. The germline V gene has CDR1 SNHLY and CDR2 FYNNEI. V shed 2 bases and J shed 2 bases, with 8 bases lying between them. The CDR3 has 14 amino acids. CDR3 DNA: TGTGCCAGCAGTGAATTGCTAGTCACAGATACGCAGTATTTT. As protein: CASSELLVTDTQYF.

CDR3: CAISEPGGDLNYGYTF. CDR3 coding DNA: TGTGCCATCAGTGAGCCCGGGGGGGATCTTAACTATGGCTACACCTTC. The chain is built from TRBV10-3 and TRBJ1-2; perhaps TRBD1 as D (5 bases). The germline V gene encodes CDR1 ENHRY and CDR2 SYGVKD. The CDR3 is made up of 16 amino acids. The V end was cut by 2 bases, the J end by 1 base, with 14 bases between.

This clone was recorded only once. This chain joins TRBV11-3 and TRBJ2-7; D may be TRBD1 or TRBD2 (5 bases each). The CDR3 is 14 residues long. In germline, CDR1 is SGHNT, CDR2 YENEEA. Between the trimmed V and J ends, which lost 6 bases and 2 bases, there was a span of 14 bases. The CDR3 bases are TGTGCCAGCAGTCGCCGGGGCAGACCCTACGAGCAGTACTTC. Amino acids: CASSRRGRPYEQYF.

The genes are TRBV30 and TRBJ1-1; weak D call: TRBD1 (6 bases). Germline V lookup: CDR1 GTSNPN, CDR2 SVGIG (reference sequence). This CDR3 spans 12 amino acids. Trimming removed 1 base at V and 4 bases at J, with 7 bases between. The CDR3 DNA follows: TGTGCCTGGAGTGGACAGGTCACTGAAGCTTTCTTT. Residues: CAWSGQVTEAFF. Variable domain in full (rest from reference TRBV30 and TRBJ1-1): SQTIHQWPATLVQPVGSPLSLECTVEGTSNPNLYWYRQAAGRGLQLLFYSVGIGQISSEVPQNLSASRPQDRQFILSSKKLLLSDSGFYLCAWSGQVTEAFFGQGTRLTVV.